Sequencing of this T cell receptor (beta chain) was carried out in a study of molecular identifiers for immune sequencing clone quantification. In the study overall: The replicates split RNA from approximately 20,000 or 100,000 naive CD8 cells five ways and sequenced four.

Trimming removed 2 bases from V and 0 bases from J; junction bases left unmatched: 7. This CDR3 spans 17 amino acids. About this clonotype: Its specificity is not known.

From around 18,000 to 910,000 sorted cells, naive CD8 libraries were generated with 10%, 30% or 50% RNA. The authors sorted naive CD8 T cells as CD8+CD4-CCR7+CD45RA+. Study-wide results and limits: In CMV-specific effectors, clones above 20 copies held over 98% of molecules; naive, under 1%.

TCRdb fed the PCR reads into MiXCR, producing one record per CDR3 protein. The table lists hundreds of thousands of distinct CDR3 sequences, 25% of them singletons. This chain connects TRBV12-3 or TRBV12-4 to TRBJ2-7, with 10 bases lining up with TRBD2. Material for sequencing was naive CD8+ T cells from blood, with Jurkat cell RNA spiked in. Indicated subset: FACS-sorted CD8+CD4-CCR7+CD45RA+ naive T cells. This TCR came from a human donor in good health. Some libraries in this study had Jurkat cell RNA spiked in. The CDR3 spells CASSLSLGTSVSYEQYF. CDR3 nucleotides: TGTGCCAGCAGTTTAAGTCTTGGGACTAGCGTCTCCTACGAGCAGTACTTC.